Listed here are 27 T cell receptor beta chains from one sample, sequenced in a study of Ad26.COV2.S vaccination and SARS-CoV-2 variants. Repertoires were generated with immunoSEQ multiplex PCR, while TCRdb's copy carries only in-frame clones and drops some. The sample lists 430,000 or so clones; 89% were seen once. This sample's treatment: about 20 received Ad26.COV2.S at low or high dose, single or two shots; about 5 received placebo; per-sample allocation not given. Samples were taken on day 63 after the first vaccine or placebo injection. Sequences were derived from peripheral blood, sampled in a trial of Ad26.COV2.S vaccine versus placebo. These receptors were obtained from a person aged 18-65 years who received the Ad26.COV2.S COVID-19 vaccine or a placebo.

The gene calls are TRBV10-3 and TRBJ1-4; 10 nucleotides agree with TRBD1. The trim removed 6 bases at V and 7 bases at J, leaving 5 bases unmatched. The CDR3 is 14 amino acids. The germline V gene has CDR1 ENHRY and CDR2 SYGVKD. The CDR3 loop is CAIRGTGEGEKLFF. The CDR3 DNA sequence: TGTGCCATCAGGGGGACAGGGGAGGGTGAAAAACTGTTTTTT.

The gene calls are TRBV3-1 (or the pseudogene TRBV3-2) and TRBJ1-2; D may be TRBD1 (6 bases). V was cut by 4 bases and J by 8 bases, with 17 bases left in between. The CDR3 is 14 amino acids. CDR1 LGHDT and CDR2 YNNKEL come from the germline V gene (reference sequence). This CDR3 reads CASSLQQGIRGYTF. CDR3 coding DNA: TGTGCCAGCAGCCTCCAACAGGGAATAAGGGGCTACACCTTC.

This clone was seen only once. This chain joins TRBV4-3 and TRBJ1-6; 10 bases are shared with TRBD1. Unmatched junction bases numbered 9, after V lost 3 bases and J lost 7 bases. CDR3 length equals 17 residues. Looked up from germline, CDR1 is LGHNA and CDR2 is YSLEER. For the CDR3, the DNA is TGCGCCAGCAGCCAGCCAAGGGACAGGGGAGGCAATTCACCCCTCCACTTT. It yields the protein CASSQPRDRGGNSPLHF.

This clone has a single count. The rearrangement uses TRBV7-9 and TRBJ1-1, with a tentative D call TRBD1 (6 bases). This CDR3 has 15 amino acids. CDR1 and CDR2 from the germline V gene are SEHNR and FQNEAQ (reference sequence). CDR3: CALKGGLFMNTEAFF. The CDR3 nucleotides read TGTGCACTCAAGGGGGGGCTTTTTATGAACACTGAAGCTTTCTTT.

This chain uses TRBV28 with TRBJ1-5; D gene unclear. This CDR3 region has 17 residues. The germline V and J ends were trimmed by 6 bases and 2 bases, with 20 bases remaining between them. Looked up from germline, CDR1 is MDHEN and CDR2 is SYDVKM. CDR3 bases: TGTGCCAGCAGGTCCCCCCGTGGGCGGGAGGGCAATCAGCCCCAGCATTTT. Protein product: CASRSPRGREGNQPQHF.

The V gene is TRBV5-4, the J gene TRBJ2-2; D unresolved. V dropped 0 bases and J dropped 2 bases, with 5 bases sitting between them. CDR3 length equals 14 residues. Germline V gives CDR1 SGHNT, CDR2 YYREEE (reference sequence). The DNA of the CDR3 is TGTGCCAGCAGCTTGGGTCCCAACACCGGGGAGCTGTTTTTT. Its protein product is CASSLGPNTGELFF.

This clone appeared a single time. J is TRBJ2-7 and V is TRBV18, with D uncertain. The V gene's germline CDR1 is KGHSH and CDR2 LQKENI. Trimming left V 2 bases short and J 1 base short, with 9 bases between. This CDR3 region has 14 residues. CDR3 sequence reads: CASSPGLPSYEQYV. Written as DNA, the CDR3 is TGTGCCAGCTCACCAGGGCTACCTTCCTACGAGCAGTACGTC.

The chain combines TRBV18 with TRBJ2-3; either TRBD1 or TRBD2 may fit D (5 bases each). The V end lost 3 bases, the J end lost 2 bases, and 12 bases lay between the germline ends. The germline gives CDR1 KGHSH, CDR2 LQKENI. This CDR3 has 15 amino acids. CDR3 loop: CASSPPGPDTDTQYF. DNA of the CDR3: TGTGCCAGCTCACCTCCGGGACCCGACACAGATACGCAGTATTTT.

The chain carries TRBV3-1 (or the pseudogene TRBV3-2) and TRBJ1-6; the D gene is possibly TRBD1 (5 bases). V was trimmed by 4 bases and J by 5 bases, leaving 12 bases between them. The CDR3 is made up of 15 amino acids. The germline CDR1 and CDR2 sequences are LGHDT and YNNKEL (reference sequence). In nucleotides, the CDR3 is TGTGCCAGCAGCCTCCGGGACGGGGATAATTCACCCCTCCACTTT. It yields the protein CASSLRDGDNSPLHF.

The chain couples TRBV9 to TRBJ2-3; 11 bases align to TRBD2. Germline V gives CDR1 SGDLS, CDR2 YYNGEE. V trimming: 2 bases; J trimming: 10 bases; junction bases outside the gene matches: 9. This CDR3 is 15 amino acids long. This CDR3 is CASSVPSGGNAAQYF. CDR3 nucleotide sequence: TGTGCCAGCAGCGTCCCTAGCGGGGGGAATGCTGCGCAGTATTTT.

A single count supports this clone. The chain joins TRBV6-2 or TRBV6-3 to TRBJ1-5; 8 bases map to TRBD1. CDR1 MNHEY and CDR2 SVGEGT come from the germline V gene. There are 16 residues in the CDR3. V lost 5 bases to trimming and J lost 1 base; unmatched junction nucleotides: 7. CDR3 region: CASSPTTGVSNQPQHF. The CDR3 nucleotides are TGTGCCAGCAGTCCCACGACAGGGGTAAGCAATCAGCCCCAGCATTTT.

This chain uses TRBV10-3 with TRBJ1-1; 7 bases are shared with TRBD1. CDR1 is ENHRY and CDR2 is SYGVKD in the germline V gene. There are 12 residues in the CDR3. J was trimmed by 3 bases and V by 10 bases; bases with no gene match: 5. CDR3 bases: TGTGCCACCCAACAGGGGTACACTGAAGCTTTCTTT. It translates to CATQQGYTEAFF.

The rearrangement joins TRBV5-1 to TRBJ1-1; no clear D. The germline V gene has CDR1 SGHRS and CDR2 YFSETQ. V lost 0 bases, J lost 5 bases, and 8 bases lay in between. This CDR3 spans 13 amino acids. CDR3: CASSLGRETEAFF. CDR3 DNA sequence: TGCGCCAGCAGCTTGGGTCGGGAGACTGAAGCTTTCTTT.

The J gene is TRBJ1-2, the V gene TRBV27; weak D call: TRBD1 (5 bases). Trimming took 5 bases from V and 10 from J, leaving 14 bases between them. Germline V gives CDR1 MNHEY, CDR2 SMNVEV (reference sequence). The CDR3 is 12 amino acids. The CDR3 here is CASSRTRDSYTF. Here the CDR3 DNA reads TGTGCCAGCAGTCGAACCAGGGACTCCTACACCTTC.

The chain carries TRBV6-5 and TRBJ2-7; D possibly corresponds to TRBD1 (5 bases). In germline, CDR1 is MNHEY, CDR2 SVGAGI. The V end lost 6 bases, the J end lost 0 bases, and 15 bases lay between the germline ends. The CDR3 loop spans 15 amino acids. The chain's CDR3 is CASRLGEDISYEQYF. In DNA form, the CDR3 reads TGTGCCAGCAGGTTGGGTGAGGACATCTCCTACGAGCAGTACTTC.

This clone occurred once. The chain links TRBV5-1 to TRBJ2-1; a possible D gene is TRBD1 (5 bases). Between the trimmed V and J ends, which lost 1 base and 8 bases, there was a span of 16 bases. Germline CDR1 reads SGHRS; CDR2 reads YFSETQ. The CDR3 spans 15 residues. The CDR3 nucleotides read TGCGCCAGCAGCTTGACCAGGGTCAATAGGGATGAGCAGTTCTTC. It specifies CASSLTRVNRDEQFF.

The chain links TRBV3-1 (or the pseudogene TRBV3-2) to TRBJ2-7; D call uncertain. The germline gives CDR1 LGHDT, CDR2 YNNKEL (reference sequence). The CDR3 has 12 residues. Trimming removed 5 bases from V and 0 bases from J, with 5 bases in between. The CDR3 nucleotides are TGTGCCAGCAGCTCTAGCTCCTACGAGCAGTACTTC. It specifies CASSSSSYEQYF.

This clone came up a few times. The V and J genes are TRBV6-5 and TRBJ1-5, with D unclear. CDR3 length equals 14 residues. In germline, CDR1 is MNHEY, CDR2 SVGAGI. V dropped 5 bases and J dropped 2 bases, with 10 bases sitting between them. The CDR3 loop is CASSLVLGNQPQHF. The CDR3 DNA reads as TGTGCCAGCAGTCTAGTTTTGGGCAATCAGCCCCAGCATTTT.

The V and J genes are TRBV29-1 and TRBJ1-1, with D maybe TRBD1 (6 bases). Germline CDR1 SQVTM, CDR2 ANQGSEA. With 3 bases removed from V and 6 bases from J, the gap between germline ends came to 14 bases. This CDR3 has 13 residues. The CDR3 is CSVEVIQGAEAFF. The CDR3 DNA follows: TGCAGCGTTGAGGTGATACAGGGTGCTGAAGCTTTCTTT.

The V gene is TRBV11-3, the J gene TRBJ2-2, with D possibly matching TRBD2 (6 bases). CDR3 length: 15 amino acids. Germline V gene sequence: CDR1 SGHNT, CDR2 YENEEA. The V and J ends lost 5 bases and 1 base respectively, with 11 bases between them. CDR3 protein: CASSRRAENTGELFF. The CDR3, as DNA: TGTGCCAGCAGCCGGAGGGCAGAGAACACCGGGGAGCTGTTTTTT.

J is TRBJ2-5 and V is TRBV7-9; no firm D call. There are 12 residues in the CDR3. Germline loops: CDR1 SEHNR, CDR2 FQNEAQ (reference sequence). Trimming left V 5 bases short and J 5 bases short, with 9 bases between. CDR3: CASSPTAETQYF. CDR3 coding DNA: TGTGCCAGCAGCCCCACGGCCGAGACCCAGTACTTC.

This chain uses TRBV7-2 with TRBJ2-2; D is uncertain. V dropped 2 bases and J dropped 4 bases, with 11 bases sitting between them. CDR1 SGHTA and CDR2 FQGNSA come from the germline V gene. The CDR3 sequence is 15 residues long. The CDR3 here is CASSLSQLGTGELFF. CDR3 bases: TGTGCCAGCAGCTTAAGCCAATTAGGCACCGGGGAGCTGTTTTTT. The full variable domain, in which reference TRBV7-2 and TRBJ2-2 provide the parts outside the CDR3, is GAGVSQSPSNKVTEKGKDVELRCDPISGHTALYWYRQSLGQGLEFLIYFQGNSAPDKSGLPSDRFSAERTGGSVSTLTIQRTQQEDSAVYLCASSLSQLGTGELFFGEGSRLTVL.

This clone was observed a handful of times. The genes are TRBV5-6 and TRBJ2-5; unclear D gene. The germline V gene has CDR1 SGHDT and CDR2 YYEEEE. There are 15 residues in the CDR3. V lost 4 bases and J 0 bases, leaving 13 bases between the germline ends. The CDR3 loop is CASSPRLWYQETQYF. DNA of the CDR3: TGTGCCAGCAGCCCCCGTTTGTGGTACCAAGAGACCCAGTACTTC.

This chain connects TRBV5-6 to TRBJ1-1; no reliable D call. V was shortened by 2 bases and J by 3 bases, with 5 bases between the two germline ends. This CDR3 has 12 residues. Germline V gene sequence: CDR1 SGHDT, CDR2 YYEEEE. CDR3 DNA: TGTGCCAGCAGCTTCTGGGACACTGAAGCTTTCTTT. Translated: CASSFWDTEAFF.

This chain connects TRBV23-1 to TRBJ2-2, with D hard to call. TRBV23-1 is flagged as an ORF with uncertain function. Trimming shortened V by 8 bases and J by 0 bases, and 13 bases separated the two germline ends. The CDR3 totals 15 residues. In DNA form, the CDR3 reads TGCGCCAGCGTGCGATGGATCGCGAACACCGGGGAGCTGTTTTTT. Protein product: CASVRWIANTGELFF.

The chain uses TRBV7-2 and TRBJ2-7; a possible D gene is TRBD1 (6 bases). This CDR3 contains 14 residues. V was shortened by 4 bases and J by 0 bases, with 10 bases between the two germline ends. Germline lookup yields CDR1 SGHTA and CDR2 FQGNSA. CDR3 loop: CASSSDRFSYEQYV. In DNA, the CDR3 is TGTGCCAGCAGCTCTGACAGGTTCTCCTACGAGCAGTACGTC.

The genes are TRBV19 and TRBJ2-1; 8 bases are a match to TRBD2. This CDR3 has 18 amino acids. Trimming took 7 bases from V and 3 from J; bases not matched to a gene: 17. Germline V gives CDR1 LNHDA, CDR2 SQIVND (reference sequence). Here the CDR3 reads CASTPRVVAGKSYNEQFF. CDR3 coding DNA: TGTGCCAGTACCCCACGGGTGGTAGCGGGGAAAAGCTACAATGAGCAGTTCTTC.